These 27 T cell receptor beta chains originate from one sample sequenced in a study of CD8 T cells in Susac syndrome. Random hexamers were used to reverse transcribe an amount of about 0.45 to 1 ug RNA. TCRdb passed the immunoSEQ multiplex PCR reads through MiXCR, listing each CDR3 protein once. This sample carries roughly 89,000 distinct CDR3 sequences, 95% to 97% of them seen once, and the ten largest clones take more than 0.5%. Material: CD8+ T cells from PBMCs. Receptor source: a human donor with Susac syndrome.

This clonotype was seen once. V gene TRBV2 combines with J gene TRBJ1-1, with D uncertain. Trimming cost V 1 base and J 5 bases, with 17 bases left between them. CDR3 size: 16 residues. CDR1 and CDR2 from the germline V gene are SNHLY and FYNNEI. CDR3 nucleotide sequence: TGTGCCAGCAGTGAAGAACCCGTCCTGGGTATGACTGAAGCTTTCTTT. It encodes CASSEEPVLGMTEAFF.

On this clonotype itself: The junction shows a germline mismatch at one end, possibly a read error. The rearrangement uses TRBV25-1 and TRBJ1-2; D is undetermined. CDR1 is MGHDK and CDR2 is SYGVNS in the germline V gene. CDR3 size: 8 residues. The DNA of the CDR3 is TGCCCATTGGGTGGCTACACCTTC. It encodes CPLGGYTF.

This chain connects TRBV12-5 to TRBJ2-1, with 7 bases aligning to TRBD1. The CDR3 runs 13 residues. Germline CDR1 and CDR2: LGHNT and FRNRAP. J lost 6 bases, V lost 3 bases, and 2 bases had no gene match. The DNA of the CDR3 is TGTGCTAGTGGTTTTGCAGGGGGCAATGAGCAGTTCTTC. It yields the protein CASGFAGGNEQFF. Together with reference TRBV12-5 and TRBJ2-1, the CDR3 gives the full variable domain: DARVTQTPRHKVTEMGQEVTMRCQPILGHNTVFWYRQTMMQGLELLAYFRNRAPLDDSGMPKDRFSAEMPDATLATLKIQPSEPRDSAVYFCASGFAGGNEQFFGPGTRLTVL.

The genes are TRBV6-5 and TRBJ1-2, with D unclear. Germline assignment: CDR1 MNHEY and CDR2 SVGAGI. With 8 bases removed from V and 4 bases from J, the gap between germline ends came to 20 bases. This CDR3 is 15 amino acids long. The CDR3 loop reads CASAKQPPSSYGYTF. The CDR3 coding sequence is TGTGCCAGCGCCAAACAACCTCCGAGTAGCTATGGCTACACCTTC.

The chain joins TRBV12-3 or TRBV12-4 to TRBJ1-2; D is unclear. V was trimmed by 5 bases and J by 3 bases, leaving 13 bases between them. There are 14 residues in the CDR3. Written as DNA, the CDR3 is TGTGCCAGCAGTGCCTGGACGGGATACTATGGCTACACCTTC. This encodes CASSAWTGYYGYTF.

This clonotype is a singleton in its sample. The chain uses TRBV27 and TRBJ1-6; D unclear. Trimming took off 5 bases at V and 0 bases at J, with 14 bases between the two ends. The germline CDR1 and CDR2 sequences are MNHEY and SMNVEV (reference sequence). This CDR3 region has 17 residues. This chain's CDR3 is CASSPTRPYSYNSPLHF. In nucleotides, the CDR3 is TGTGCCAGCAGTCCCACGAGGCCGTACTCCTATAATTCACCCCTCCACTTT.

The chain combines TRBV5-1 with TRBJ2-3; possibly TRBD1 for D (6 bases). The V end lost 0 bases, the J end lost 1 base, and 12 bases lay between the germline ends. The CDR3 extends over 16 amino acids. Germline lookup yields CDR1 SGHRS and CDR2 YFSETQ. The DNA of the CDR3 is TGCGCCAGCAGCTTGGGGCCCAGGGGCGGCACAGATACGCAGTATTTT. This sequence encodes CASSLGPRGGTDTQYF. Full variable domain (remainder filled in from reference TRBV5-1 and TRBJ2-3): KAGVTQTPRYLIKTRGQQVTLSCSPISGHRSVSWYQQTPGQGLQFLFEYFSETQRNKGNFPGRFSGRQFSNSRSEMNVSTLELGDSALYLCASSLGPRGGTDTQYFGPGTRLTVL.

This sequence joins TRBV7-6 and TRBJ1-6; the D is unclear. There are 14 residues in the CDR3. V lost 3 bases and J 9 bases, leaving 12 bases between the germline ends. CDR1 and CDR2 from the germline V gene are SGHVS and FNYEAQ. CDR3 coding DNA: TGTGCCAGCAGCTTGGGAGGGATGGGTTCACCCCTCCACTTT. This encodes CASSLGGMGSPLHF.

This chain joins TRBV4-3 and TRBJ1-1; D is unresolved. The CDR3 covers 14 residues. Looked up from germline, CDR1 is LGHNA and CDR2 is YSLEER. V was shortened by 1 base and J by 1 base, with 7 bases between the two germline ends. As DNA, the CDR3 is TGCGCCAGCAGCCAAGGGTCCACGAACACTGAAGCTTTCTTT. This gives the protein CASSQGSTNTEAFF.

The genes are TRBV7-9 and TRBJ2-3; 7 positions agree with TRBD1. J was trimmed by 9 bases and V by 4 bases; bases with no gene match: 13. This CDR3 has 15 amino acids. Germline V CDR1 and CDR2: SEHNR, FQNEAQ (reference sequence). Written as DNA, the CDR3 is TGTGCCAGCAGCTCCCCGGGGCAGGGGGACACCACGCAGTATTTT. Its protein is CASSSPGQGDTTQYF.

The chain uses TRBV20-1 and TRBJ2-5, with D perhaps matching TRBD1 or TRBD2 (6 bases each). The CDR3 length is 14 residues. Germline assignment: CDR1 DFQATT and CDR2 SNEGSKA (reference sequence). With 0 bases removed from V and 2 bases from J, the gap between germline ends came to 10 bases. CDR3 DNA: TGCAGTGCTAGAGATCGGAGGGGGCAAGAGACCCAGTACTTC. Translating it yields CSARDRRGQETQYF.

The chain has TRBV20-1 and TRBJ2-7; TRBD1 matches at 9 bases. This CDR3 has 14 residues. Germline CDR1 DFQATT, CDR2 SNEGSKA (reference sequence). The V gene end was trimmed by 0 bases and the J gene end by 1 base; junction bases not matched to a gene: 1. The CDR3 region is CSAREGTGSYEQYF. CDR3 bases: TGCAGTGCTAGAGAGGGGACAGGGTCCTACGAGCAGTACTTC.

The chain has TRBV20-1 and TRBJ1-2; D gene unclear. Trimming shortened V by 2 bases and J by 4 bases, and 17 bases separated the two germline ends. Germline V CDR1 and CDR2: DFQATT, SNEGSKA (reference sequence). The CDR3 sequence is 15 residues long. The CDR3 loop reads CSARWKARPAYGYTF. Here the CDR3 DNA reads TGCAGTGCTAGATGGAAGGCACGTCCCGCCTATGGCTACACCTTC.

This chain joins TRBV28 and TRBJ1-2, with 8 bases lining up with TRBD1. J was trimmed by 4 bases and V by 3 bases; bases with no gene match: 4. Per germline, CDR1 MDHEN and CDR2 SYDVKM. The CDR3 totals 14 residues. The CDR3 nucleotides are TGTGCCAGCAGTTTCGGGGACAGGTCCTATGGCTACACCTTC. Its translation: CASSFGDRSYGYTF.

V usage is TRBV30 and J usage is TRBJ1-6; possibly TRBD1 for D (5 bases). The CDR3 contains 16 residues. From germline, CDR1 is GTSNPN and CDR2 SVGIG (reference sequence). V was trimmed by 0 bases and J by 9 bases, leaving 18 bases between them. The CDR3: CAWSVAPAGSGSPLHF. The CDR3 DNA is TGTGCCTGGAGTGTAGCCCCGGCAGGGAGTGGTTCACCCCTCCACTTT. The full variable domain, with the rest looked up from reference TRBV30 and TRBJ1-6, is SQTIHQWPATLVQPVGSPLSLECTVEGTSNPNLYWYRQAAGRGLQLLFYSVGIGQISSEVPQNLSASRPQDRQFILSSKKLLLSDSGFYLCAWSVAPAGSGSPLHFGNGTRLTVT.

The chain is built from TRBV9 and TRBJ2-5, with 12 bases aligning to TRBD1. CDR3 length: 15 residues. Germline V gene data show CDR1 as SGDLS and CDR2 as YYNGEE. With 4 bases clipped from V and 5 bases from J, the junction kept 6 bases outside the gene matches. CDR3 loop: CASSPGTGGRETQYF. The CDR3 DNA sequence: TGTGCCAGCAGCCCCGGGACAGGGGGCCGGGAGACCCAGTACTTC.

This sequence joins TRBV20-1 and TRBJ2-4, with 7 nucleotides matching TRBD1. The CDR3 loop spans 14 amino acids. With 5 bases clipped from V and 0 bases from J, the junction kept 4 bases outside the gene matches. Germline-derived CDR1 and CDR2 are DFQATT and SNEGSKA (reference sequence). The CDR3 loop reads CSASGQVAKNIQYF. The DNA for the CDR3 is TGCAGTGCTTCTGGACAGGTAGCCAAAAACATTCAGTACTTC.

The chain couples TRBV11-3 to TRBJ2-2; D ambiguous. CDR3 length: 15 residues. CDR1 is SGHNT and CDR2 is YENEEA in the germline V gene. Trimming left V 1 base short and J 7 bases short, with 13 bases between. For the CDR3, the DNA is TGTGCCAGCAGCTTAGCGGCCGGCCCAGGCGGGGAGCTGTTTTTT. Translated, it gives CASSLAAGPGGELFF.

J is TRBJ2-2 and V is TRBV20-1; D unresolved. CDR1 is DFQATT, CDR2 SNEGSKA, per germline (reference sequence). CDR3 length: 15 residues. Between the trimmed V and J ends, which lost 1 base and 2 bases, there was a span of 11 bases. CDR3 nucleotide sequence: TGCAGTGCTAGAGGAACCCCTCCAAACACCGGGGAGCTGTTTTTT. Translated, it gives CSARGTPPNTGELFF.

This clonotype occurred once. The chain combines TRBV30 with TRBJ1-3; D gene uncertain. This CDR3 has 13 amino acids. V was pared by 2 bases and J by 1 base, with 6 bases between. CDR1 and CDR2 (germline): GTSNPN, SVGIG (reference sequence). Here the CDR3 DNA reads TGTGCCTGGAGTTTTAGGTCTGGAAACACCATATATTTT. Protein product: CAWSFRSGNTIYF.

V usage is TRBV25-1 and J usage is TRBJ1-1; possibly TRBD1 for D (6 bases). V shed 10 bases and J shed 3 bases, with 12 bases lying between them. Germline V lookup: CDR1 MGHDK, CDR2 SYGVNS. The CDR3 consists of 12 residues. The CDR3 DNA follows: TGTGCCACCGCGAGGACAGACACTGAAGCTTTCTTT. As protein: CATARTDTEAFF.

CDR3 coding DNA: TGTGCCAGCAGCGCCGGAGGGGACGGCTACACCTTC. Translation: CASSAGGDGYTF. V usage is TRBV9 and J usage is TRBJ1-2; a weak D match, TRBD1 (5 bases). The ends were cut back, 3 bases at V and 8 bases at J, with 11 bases in the middle. Germline assignment: CDR1 SGDLS and CDR2 YYNGEE. The CDR3 loop spans 12 amino acids.

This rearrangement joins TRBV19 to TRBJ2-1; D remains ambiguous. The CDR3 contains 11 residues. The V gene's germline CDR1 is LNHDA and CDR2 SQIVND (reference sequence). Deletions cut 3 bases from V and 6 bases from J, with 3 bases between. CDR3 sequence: CASSMSNEQFF. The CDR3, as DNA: TGTGCCAGTAGTATGTCCAATGAGCAGTTCTTC.

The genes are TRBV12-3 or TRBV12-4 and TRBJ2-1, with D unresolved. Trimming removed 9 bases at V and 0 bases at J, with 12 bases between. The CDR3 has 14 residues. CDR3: CASRPTGSYNEQFF. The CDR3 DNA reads TGTGCCAGTAGACCTACGGGCTCCTACAATGAGCAGTTCTTC.

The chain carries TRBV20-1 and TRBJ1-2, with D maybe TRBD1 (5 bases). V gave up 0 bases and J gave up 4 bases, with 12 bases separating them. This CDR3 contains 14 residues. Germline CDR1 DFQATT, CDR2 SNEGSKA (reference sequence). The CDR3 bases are TGCAGTGCTAGAGAGTCGGTGGGGGGCTATGGCTACACCTTC. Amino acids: CSARESVGGYGYTF.

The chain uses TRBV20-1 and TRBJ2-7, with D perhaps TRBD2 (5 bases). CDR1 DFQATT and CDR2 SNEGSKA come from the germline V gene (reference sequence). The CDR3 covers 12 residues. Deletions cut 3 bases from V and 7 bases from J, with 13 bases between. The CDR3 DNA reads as TGCAGTGCTAGTGATCTAGCATCTGAGCAGTACTTC. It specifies CSASDLASEQYF.

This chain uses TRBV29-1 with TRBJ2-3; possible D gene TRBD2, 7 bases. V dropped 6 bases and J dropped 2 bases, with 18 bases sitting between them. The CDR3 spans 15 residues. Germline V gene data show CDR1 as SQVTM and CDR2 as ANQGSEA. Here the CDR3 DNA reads TGCAGCGTGGAGGGGGGGGCAGGGTACACAGATACGCAGTATTTT. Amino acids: CSVEGGAGYTDTQYF.